Following are 26 T cell receptor beta chains from one sample sequenced in a study of cytomegalovirus exposure and HLA in healthy donors. PCR was performed using 60 Vbeta and 13 Jbeta primers. Repertoires were generated with immunoSEQ multiplex PCR, while TCRdb's copy carries only in-frame clones and drops some. The sample holds over 110,000 clones, about 80% seen once. Sequencing was carried out using PBMCs. The receptors were gathered from a woman in her thirties or forties in good health and CMV-seropositive.

The rearrangement joins TRBV27 to TRBJ2-7; 8 nucleotides align to TRBD1. Germline assignment: CDR1 MNHEY and CDR2 SMNVEV (reference sequence). Trimming cost V 5 bases and J 2 bases; bases outside gene matches: 11. The CDR3 is 16 residues long. CDR3 in DNA: TGTGCCAGCAGTACCCTAACAGGGGGTGAAACCTACGAGCAGTACTTC. Translating it yields CASSTLTGGETYEQYF.

This clone was seen a single time. The rearrangement joins TRBV7-9 to TRBJ2-7; D uncertain. CDR1 and CDR2 from the germline V gene are SEHNR and FQNEAQ (reference sequence). The CDR3 is 12 amino acids. V shed 3 bases and J shed 6 bases, with 9 bases lying between them. Here the CDR3 DNA reads TGTGCCAGCAGCTTCACGGGTGGCGAGCAGTACTTC. This translates into CASSFTGGEQYF.

The chain recombines TRBV7-9 with TRBJ2-5; 12 nucleotides line up with TRBD2. Per germline, CDR1 SEHNR and CDR2 FQNEAQ (reference sequence). V shed 1 base and J 2 bases; nucleotides not matched to a gene: 5. This CDR3 contains 17 residues. The CDR3 loop reads CASSLGLAGGTQETQYF. The CDR3 DNA is TGTGCCAGCAGCTTAGGGCTAGCGGGAGGGACGCAAGAGACCCAGTACTTC.

About this clone itself: At one end, the junction sequence differs from germline, possibly due to a read error. The chain uses TRBV7-7 and TRBJ2-7; 13 positions agree with TRBD2. Germline assignment: CDR1 SSHAT and CDR2 FNYEAQ (reference sequence). The CDR3 sequence is 15 residues long. In DNA form, the CDR3 reads TGTGCTAGCAGCCAAGGACTAGCGGGAGTCTACGAGCAGTACTTC. Protein sequence: CASSQGLAGVYEQYF.

This clone was counted once. The chain carries TRBV7-2 and TRBJ1-1, with TRBD1 as a possible D gene (5 bases). The CDR3 sequence is 13 residues long. Germline CDR1 is SGHTA and CDR2 is FQGNSA. V was pared by 6 bases and J by 1 base, with 9 bases between. The CDR3 coding sequence is TGTGCCAGCAGAGCTCAGGGGAACACTGAAGCTTTCTTT. This gives the protein CASRAQGNTEAFF.

The rearrangement uses TRBV11-2 and TRBJ2-3; TRBD2 aligns across 7 bases. Looked up from germline, CDR1 is SGHAT and CDR2 is FQNNGV. Trimming at V came to 5 bases and at J to 5 bases, leaving 10 bases not matched to a gene. CDR3 length equals 15 residues. The CDR3 DNA reads as TGTGCCAGCAGCCCCAGGACTAGGCTTGGAGATACGCAGTATTTT. This sequence encodes CASSPRTRLGDTQYF.

Comment on this clone: Compared with germline, one end of the junction differs, possibly owing to a read error. The rearrangement uses TRBV27 and TRBJ2-1; 7 bases line up with TRBD2. The CDR3 is 15 amino acids. CDR1 and CDR2 (germline): MNHEY, SMNVEV (reference sequence). Here the CDR3 reads CASSLGLADYSEQFF. CDR3 sequence (DNA): TGTGCCAGCAGTTTGGGTCTAGCGGATTACAGTGAGCAGTTCTTC.

This clone has more than one count but fewer than ten. One end of the junction is discordant with germline, which a read error may explain. J is TRBJ2-2 and V is TRBV7-7; D is uncertain. Looked up from germline, CDR1 is SSHAT and CDR2 is FNYEAQ (reference sequence). The length of the CDR3 is 14 residues. As DNA, the CDR3 is TGTGCTAGCAGCTCCGTCGTATCCGGGGGGGAGCTGTTTTTT. Translating gives CASSSVVSGGELFF. The full variable domain, with the rest looked up from reference TRBV7-7 and TRBJ2-2, is GAGVSQSPRYKVTKRGQDVTLRCDPISSHATLYWYQQALGQGPEFLTYFNYEAQPDKSGLPSDRFSAERPEGSISTLTIQRTEQRDSAMYRCASSSVVSGGELFFGEGSRLTVL.

The genes are TRBV7-8 and TRBJ2-1; 8 bases match TRBD2. CDR3 length: 16 residues. CDR1 and CDR2 from the germline V gene are SGHVS and FQNEAQ. J was trimmed by 7 bases and V by 5 bases; bases with no gene match: 13. CDR3 amino acids: CASSPFAAGVVNEQFF. Here the CDR3 DNA reads TGTGCCAGCAGCCCGTTTGCAGCGGGAGTAGTGAATGAGCAGTTCTTC.

V gene TRBV28 combines with J gene TRBJ2-5; 10 bases are shared with TRBD2. The J segment lost 4 bases and the V segment lost 8 bases, leaving 4 bases of the junction unmatched. The CDR3 sequence is 13 residues long. The germline gives CDR1 MDHEN, CDR2 SYDVKM. The CDR3 nucleotides read TGTGCCAGCCTATTAGCGGGAGGAGAGACCCAGTACTTC. Its translation: CASLLAGGETQYF.

This clone was found a few times. The J gene is TRBJ2-3, the V gene TRBV15; D uncertain. This CDR3 has 15 residues. The V and J ends lost 0 bases and 1 base respectively, with 8 bases between them. Germline loops: CDR1 LNHNV, CDR2 YYDKDF (reference sequence). Here the CDR3 reads CATSRDFLRTDTQYF. CDR3 nucleotides: TGTGCCACCAGCAGAGATTTTCTCCGCACAGATACGCAGTATTTT.

As regards this clone: Within the sample, other DNA sequences also encode this same CDR3. The V call is TRBV5-1, the J call TRBJ2-7; TRBD1 might be the D (6 bases). The V gene lost 2 bases and the J gene lost 2 bases, with 8 bases spanning the gap. The CDR3 has 13 amino acids. CDR1 and CDR2 (germline): SGHRS, YFSETQ. The CDR3 reads CASSFGQTYEQYF. As DNA, the CDR3 is TGCGCCAGCAGCTTCGGACAGACCTACGAGCAGTACTTC.

The CDR3 coding sequence is TGTGCCAGCAGTCCCAAGACAGGGGGTAGAGTAAGCTACACCTTC. This codes for CASSPKTGGRVSYTF. V gene TRBV6-1 combines with J gene TRBJ1-2, with TRBD1 matching over 9 bases. The V and J ends lost 5 bases and 9 bases, in that order; junction bases with no gene match: 13. CDR3 length: 15 amino acids. Germline CDR1 reads MNHNS; CDR2 reads SASEGT.

The chain combines TRBV7-8 with TRBJ2-5, with 8 bases aligning to TRBD1. The CDR3 is 13 residues long. V shed 5 bases and J 7 bases; nucleotides not matched to a gene: 6. Germline V gene lookup returns CDR1 SGHVS and CDR2 FQNEAQ. The CDR3 nucleotides read TGTGCCAGCAGCGCGACAGGGGCCGCGACCCAGTACTTC. Its protein product is CASSATGAATQYF.

This clone was recorded a few times. The V and J genes are TRBV2 and TRBJ2-7; 12 nucleotides line up with TRBD2. Losses at the gene ends were 6 bases for V and 2 bases for J; bases not matched to a gene: 2. The length of the CDR3 is 14 residues. The V gene's germline CDR1 is SNHLY and CDR2 FYNNEI. The CDR3 reads CASRGLAGTYEQYF. In DNA, the CDR3 is TGTGCCAGCAGGGGACTAGCGGGTACCTACGAGCAGTACTTC.

V is TRBV25-1 and J is TRBJ2-5; D possibly corresponds to TRBD2 (6 bases). The DNA end lines up better with TRBJ2-7; the J call may be wrong. The CDR3 has 14 residues. Germline V gene lookup returns CDR1 MGHDK and CDR2 SYGVNS. CDR3 residues: CASSEEGASYEQYF. The CDR3 region has the DNA TGTGCCAGCAGTGAGGAGGGTGCCTCCTACGAGCAGTACTTC.

The rearrangement links TRBV7-2 to TRBJ2-2, with D perhaps matching TRBD1 (5 bases). The germline V and J ends were trimmed by 1 base and 4 bases, with 7 bases remaining between them. CDR3 length equals 14 residues. Germline V gene lookup returns CDR1 SGHTA and CDR2 FQGNSA. CDR3 sequence (DNA): TGTGCCAGCAGCTTAGTTGGGGCCACCGGGGAGCTGTTTTTT. It codes for CASSLVGATGELFF.

The genes are TRBV6-6 and TRBJ2-7; a weak D match, TRBD2 (6 bases). The germline CDR1 and CDR2 sequences are MNHNY and SVGAGI (reference sequence). The CDR3 has 15 amino acids. The germline V and J ends were trimmed by 4 bases and 2 bases, with 15 bases remaining between them. The CDR3, as DNA: TGTGCCAGCAGTTTTTGGCCGGAGGGGACCTACGAGCAGTACTTC. It encodes CASSFWPEGTYEQYF.

On this clone itself: Additional DNA sequences in this sample encode the identical CDR3. The rearrangement joins TRBV6-1 to TRBJ2-7, with D tentatively TRBD1 (6 bases). Germline CDR1 MNHNS, CDR2 SASEGT. Trimming cost V 6 bases and J 3 bases, with 9 bases left between them. The CDR3 extends over 12 amino acids. The CDR3 spells CASSLQGYEQYF. The CDR3 nucleotides read TGTGCCAGCAGCCTACAGGGCTACGAGCAGTACTTC.

The chain carries TRBV11-2 and TRBJ2-5; the D gene is possibly TRBD2 (6 bases). The germline CDR1 and CDR2 sequences are SGHAT and FQNNGV. The CDR3 contains 16 residues. Trimming removed 1 base from V and 4 bases from J, with 16 bases in between. The CDR3 spells CASSLGVRSGRETQYF. The DNA of the CDR3 is TGTGCCAGCAGCTTAGGAGTTAGGAGCGGGCGAGAGACCCAGTACTTC.

This rearrangement joins TRBV4-1 to TRBJ2-7; 9 nucleotides align to TRBD2. The CDR3 runs to 16 residues. Per germline, CDR1 MGHRA and CDR2 YSYEKL. V lost 3 bases and J lost 1; bases outside the gene matches: 7. The DNA for the CDR3 is TGCGCCAGCAGCCAGGTTAGCGGGAGCCGTTCCTACGAGCAGTACTTC. Its protein is CASSQVSGSRSYEQYF.

This clone was seen only a few times. It may be a read error: a sequence one base away is much more abundant. The chain has TRBV7-6 and TRBJ2-1, with 7 bases identical to TRBD1. The CDR3 runs to 15 residues. Germline assignment: CDR1 SGHVS and CDR2 FNYEAQ. Trimming took 5 bases from V and 0 from J; bases not matched to a gene: 4. Written as DNA, the CDR3 is TGTGCCAGCAGCGAGGGACAGAGCTCCTACAATGAGCAGTTCTTC. This translates into CASSEGQSSYNEQFF.

The chain links TRBV5-5 to TRBJ1-1; no reliable D call. V lost 0 bases, J lost 1 base, and 16 bases lay in between. Germline V lookup: CDR1 SGHKS, CDR2 YYEKEE (reference sequence). The CDR3 length is 17 residues. The DNA for the CDR3 is TGTGCCAGCAGCTTGGAATTCGTGAGTGTGAGGAACACTGAAGCTTTCTTT. Translated, it gives CASSLEFVSVRNTEAFF. Variable domain in full (rest from reference TRBV5-5 and TRBJ1-1): DAGVTQSPTHLIKTRGQQVTLRCSPISGHKSVSWYQQVLGQGPQFIFQYYEKEERGRGNFPDRFSARQFPNYSSELNVNALLLGDSALYLCASSLEFVSVRNTEAFFGQGTRLTVV.

In regard to this clone: The germline gene is not matched at one end of the junction; a read error may be the cause. The chain uses TRBV7-9 and TRBJ1-2, with 11 bases identical to TRBD1. The CDR3 has 16 residues. Looked up from germline, CDR1 is SEHNR and CDR2 is FQNEAQ (reference sequence). Here the CDR3 DNA reads TGTTCCAGCAGCTTATGGGCTGGACAGGGGGCGTATGGCTACACCTTC. This sequence encodes CSSSLWAGQGAYGYTF.

The chain links TRBV5-1 to TRBJ2-1; 8 nucleotides agree with TRBD2. V shed 2 bases and J 6 bases; nucleotides not matched to a gene: 7. CDR1 and CDR2 from the germline V gene are SGHRS and YFSETQ. The CDR3 has 15 residues. The CDR3 spells CASSFSLAGPNEQFF. The CDR3 DNA sequence: TGCGCCAGCAGCTTTAGCCTAGCGGGCCCCAATGAGCAGTTCTTC.

The V and J genes are TRBV21-1 and TRBJ2-7; TRBD2, the D gene given by the table, was not confirmed from the DNA. TRBV21-1 is tagged as a pseudogene. This CDR3 spans 17 amino acids. In DNA, the CDR3 is TGTGCCAGCAGCACCAAGGGACTAGCGGAAACAACCTACGAGCAGTACTTC. Amino acid sequence: CASSTKGLAETTYEQYF.